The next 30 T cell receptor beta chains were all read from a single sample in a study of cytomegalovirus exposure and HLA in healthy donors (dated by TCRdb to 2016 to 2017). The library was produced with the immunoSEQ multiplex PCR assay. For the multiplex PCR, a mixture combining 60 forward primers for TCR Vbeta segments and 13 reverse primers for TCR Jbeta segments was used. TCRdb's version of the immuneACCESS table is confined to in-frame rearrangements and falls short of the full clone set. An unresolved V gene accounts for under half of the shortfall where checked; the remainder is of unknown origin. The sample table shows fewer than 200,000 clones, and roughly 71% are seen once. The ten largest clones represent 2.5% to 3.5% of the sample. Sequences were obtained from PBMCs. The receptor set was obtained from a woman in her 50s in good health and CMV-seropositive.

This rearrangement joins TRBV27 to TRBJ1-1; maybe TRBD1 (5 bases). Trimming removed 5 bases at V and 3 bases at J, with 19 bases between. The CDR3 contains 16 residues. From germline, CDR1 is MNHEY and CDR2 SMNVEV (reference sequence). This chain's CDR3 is CASSGADARMDTEAFF. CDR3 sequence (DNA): TGTGCCAGCAGTGGGGCAGACGCGAGGATGGACACTGAAGCTTTCTTT.

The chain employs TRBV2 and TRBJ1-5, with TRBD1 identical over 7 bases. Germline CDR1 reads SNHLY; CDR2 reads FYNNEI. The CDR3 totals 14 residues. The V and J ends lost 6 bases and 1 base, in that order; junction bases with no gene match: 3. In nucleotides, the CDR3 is TGTGCCAGCAGAGAGACAGGGAGCAATCAGCCCCAGCATTTT. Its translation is CASRETGSNQPQHF.

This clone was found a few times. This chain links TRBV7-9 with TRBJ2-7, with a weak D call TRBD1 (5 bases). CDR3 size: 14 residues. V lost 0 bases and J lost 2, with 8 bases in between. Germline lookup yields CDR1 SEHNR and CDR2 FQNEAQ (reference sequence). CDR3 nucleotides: TGTGCCAGCAGCTTAGCCGCAGGGACCTACGAGCAGTACTTC. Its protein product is CASSLAAGTYEQYF. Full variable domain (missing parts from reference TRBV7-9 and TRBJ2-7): DTGVSQNPRHKITKRGQNVTFRCDPISEHNRLYWYRQTLGQGPEFLTYFQNEAQLEKSRLLSDRFSAERPKGSFSTLEIQRTEQGDSAMYLCASSLAAGTYEQYFGPGTRLTVT.

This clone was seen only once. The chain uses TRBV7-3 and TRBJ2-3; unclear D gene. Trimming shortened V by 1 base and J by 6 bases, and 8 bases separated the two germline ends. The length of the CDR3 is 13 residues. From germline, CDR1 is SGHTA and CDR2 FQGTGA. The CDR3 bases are TGTGCCAGCAGCTTAATAAGACTGGATACGCAGTATTTT. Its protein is CASSLIRLDTQYF. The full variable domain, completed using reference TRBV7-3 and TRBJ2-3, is GAGVSQTPSNKVTEKGKYVELRCDPISGHTALYWYRQSLGQGPEFLIYFQGTGAADDSGLPNDRFFAVRPEGSVSTLKIQRTERGDSAVYLCASSLIRLDTQYFGPGTRLTVL.

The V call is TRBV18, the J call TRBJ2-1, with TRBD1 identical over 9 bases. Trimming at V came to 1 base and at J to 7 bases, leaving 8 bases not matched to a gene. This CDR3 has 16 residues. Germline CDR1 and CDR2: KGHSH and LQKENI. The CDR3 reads CASSPLLQGALNEQFF. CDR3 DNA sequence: TGTGCCAGCTCACCACTGTTACAGGGGGCGCTTAATGAGCAGTTCTTC.

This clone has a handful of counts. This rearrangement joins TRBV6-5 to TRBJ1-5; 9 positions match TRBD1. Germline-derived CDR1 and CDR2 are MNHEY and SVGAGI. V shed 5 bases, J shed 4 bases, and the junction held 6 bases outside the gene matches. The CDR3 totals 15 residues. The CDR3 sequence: CASSTGQGANQPQHF. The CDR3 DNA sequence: TGTGCCAGCAGTACGGGACAGGGTGCAAATCAGCCCCAGCATTTT.

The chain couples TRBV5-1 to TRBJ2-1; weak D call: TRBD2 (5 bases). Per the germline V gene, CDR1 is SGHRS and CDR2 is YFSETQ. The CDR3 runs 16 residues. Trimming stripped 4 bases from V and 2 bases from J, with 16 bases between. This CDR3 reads CASSGGLLGPYNEQFF. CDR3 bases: TGCGCCAGCAGCGGAGGATTATTAGGGCCCTACAATGAGCAGTTCTTC.

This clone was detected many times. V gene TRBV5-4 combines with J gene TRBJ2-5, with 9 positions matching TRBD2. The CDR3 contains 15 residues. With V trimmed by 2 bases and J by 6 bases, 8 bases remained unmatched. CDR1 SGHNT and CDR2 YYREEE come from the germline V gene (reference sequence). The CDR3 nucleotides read TGTGCCAGCAGCTTTTTAGGCGGGGGGGAGCAGACCCAGTACTTC. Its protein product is CASSFLGGGEQTQYF.

CDR3 in DNA: TGTGCCAGCATACAGGGGGGGCCGAGCTCTGGAAACACCATATATTTT. Protein sequence: CASIQGGPSSGNTIYF. The chain carries TRBV5-6 and TRBJ1-3; the match to TRBD1 covers 8 bases. Looked up from germline, CDR1 is SGHDT and CDR2 is YYEEEE. V trimming: 6 bases; J trimming: 0 bases; junction bases outside the gene matches: 8. The CDR3 is 16 residues long.

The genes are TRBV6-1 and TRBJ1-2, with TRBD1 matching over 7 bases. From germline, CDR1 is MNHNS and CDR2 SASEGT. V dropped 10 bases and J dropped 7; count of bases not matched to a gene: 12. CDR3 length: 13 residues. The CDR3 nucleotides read TGTGCCATCGCCCGGGACAGCAAGCTTGGCTACACCTTC. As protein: CAIARDSKLGYTF.

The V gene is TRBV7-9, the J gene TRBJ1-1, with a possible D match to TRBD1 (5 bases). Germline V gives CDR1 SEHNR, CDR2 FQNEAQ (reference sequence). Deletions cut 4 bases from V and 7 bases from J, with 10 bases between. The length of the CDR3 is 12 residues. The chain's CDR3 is CASSWGDLEAFF. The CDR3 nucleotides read TGTGCCAGCAGCTGGGGGGACCTTGAAGCTTTCTTT.

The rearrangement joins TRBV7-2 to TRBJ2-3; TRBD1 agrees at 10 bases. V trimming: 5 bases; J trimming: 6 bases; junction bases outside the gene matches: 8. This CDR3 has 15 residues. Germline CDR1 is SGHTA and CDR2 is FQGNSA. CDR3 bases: TGTGCCAGCAGCCAGAGGACAGGGGGAACGGATACGCAGTATTTT. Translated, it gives CASSQRTGGTDTQYF.

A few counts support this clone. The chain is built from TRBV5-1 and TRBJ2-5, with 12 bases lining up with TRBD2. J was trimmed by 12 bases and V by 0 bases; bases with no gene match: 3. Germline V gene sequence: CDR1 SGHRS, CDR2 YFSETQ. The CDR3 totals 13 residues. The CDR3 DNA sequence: TGCGCCAGCAGCTTGGCTAGCGGGGGGGTCAAGTACTTC. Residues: CASSLASGGVKYF.

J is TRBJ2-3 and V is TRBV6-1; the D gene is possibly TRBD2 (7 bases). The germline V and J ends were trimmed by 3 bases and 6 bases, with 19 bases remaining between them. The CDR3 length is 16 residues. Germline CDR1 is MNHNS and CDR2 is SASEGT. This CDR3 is CASSDGGAVARDTQYF. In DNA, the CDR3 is TGTGCCAGCAGTGATGGGGGGGCGGTCGCTAGGGATACGCAGTATTTT.

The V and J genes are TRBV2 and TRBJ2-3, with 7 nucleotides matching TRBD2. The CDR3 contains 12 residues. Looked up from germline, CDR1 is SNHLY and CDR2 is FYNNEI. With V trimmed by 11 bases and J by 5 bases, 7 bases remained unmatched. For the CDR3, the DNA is TGTGCCGGGACTACGTCCGGAGATACGCAGTATTTT. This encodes CAGTTSGDTQYF. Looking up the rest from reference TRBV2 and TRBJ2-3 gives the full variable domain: EPEVTQTPSHQVTQMGQEVILRCVPISNHLYFYWYRQILGQKVEFLVSFYNNEISEKSEIFDDQFSVERPDGSNFTLKIRSTKLEDSAMYFCAGTTSGDTQYFGPGTRLTVL.

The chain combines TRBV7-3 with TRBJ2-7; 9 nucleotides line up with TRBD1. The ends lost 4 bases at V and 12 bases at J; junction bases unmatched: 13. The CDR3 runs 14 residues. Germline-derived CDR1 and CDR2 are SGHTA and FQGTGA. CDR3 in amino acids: CASSSIRGTGSLYF. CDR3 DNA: TGTGCCAGCAGCTCGATTCGAGGGACAGGGAGCTTGTACTTC.

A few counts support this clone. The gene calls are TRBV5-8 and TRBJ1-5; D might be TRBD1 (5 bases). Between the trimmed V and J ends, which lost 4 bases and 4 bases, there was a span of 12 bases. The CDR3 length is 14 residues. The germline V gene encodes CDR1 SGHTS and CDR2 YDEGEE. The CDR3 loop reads CASSTGRSNQPQHF. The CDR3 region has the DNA TGTGCCAGCAGCACAGGCCGTTCGAATCAGCCCCAGCATTTT.

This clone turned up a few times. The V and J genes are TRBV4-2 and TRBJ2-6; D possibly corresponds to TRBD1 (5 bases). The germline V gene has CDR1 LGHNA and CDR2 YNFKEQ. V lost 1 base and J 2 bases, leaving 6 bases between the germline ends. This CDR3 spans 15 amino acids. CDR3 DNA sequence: TGTGCCAGCAGCCAAGGGGGCACTGGGGCCAACGTCCTGACTTTC. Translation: CASSQGGTGANVLTF.

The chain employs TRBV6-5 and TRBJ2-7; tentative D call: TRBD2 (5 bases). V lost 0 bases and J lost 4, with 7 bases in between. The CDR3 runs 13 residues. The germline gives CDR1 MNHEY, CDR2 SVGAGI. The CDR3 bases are TGTGCCAGCAGTTACTCTCGGGGTTACGAGCAGTACTTC. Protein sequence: CASSYSRGYEQYF.

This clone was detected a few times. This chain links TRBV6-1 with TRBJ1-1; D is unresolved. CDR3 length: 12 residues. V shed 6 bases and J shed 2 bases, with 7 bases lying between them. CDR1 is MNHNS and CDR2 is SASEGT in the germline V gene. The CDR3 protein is CASRGDNTEAFF. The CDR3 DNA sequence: TGTGCCAGCAGAGGAGACAACACTGAAGCTTTCTTT.

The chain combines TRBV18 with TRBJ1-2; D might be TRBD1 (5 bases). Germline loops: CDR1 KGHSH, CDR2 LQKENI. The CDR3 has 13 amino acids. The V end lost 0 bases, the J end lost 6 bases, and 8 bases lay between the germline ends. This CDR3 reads CASSPPPGNGYTF. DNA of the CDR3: TGTGCCAGCTCACCACCACCAGGGAATGGCTACACCTTC. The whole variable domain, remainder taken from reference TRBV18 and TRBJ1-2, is NAGVMQNPRHLVRRRGQEARLRCSPMKGHSHVYWYRQLPEEGLKFMVYLQKENIIDESGMPKERFSAEFPKEGPSILRIQQVVRGDSAAYFCASSPPPGNGYTFGSGTRLTVV.

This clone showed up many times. The CDR3 nucleotides read TGTGCCAGCAGAGCTAGGGGGCCGGGCAATCAGCCCCAGCATTTT. Protein: CASRARGPGNQPQHF. The gene calls are TRBV6-1 and TRBJ1-5; the match to TRBD1 covers 7 bases. V shed 6 bases, J shed 2 bases, and the junction held 7 bases outside the gene matches. This CDR3 is 15 amino acids long. Germline CDR1 MNHNS, CDR2 SASEGT.

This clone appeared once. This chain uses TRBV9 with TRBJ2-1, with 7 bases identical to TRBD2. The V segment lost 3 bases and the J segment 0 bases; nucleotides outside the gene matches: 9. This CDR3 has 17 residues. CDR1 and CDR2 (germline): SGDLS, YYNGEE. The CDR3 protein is CASSERWGGSSYNEQFF. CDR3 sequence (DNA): TGTGCCAGCAGCGAACGTTGGGGGGGGAGCTCCTACAATGAGCAGTTCTTC. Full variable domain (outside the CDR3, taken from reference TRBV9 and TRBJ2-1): DSGVTQTPKHLITATGQRVTLRCSPRSGDLSVYWYQQSLDQGLQFLIQYYNGEERAKGNILERFSAQQFPDLHSELNLSSLELGDSALYFCASSERWGGSSYNEQFFGPGTRLTVL.

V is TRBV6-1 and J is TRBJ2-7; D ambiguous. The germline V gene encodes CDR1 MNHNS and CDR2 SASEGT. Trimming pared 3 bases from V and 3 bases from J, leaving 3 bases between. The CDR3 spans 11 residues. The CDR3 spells CASSDYYEQYF. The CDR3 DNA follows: TGTGCCAGCAGTGACTACTACGAGCAGTACTTC.

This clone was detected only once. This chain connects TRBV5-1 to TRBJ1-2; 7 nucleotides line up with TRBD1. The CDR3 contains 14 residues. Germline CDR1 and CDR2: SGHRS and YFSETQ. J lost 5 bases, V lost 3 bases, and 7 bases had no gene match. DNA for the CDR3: TGCGCCAGCAGCTCCGGGACAGAACTTTATGGCTACACCTTC. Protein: CASSSGTELYGYTF.

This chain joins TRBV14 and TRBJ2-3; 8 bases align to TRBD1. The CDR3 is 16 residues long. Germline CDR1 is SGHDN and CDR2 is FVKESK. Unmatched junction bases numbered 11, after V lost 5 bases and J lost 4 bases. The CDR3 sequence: CASSEWTGSIPDTQYF. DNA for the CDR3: TGTGCCAGCAGCGAATGGACAGGGAGTATTCCAGATACGCAGTATTTT. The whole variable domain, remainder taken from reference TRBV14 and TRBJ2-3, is EAGVTQFPSHSVIEKGQTVTLRCDPISGHDNLYWYRRVMGKEIKFLLHFVKESKQDESGMPNNRFLAERTGGTYSTLKVQPAELEDSGVYFCASSEWTGSIPDTQYFGPGTRLTVL.

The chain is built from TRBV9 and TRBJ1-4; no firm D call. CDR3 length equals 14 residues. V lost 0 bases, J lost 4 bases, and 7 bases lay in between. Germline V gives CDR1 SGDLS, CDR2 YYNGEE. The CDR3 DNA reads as TGTGCCAGCAGCGTAGCGGCGGTTAATGAAAAACTGTTTTTT. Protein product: CASSVAAVNEKLFF.

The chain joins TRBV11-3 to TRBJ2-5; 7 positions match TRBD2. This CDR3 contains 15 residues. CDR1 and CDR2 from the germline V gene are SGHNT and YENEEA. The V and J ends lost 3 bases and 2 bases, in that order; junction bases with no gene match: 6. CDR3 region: CASSLGGELQETQYF. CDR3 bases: TGTGCCAGCAGCTTGGGGGGGGAATTACAAGAGACCCAGTACTTC.

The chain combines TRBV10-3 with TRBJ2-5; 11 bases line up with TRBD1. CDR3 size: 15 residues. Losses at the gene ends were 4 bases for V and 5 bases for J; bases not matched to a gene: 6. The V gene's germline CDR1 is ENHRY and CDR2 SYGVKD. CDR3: CAISGGTGGSETQYF. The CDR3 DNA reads TGTGCCATCAGTGGGGGGACAGGGGGGAGCGAGACCCAGTACTTC.

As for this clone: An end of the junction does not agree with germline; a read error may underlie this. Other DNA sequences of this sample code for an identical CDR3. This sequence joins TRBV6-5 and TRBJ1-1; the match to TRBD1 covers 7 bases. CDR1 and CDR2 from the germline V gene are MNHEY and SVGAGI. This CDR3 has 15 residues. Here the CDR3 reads CASSYHRDSNTEAFF. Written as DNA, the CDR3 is TGTGCTAGCAGTTACCACCGGGACAGCAACACTGAAGCTTTCTTT.